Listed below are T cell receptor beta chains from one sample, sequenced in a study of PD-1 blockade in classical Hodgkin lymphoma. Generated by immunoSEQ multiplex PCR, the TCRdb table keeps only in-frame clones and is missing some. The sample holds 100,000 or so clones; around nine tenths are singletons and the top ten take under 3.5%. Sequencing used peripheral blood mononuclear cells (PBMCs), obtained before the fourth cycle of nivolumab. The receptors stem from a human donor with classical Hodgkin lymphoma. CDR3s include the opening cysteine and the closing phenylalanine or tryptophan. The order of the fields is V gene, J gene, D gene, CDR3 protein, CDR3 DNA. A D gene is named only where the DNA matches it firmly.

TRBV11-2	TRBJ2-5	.	CASSSGVLETQYF	TGTGCCAGCAGCTCCGGGGTGTTGGAGACCCAGTACTTC
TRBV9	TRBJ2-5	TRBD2	CASSVGAGEETQYF	TGTGCCAGCAGCGTAGGAGCGGGGGAAGAGACCCAGTACTTC
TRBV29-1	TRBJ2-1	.	CSVDMVTRNNEQFF	TGCAGCGTTGATATGGTGACACGGAACAATGAGCAGTTCTTC
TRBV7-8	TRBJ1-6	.	CAVSPGSSYNSPLHF	TGTGCCGTAAGCCCGGGGAGCTCCTATAATTCACCCCTCCACTTT
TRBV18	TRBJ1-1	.	CASSPRGARNTEAFF	TGTGCCAGCTCACCGAGGGGGGCGCGGAACACTGAAGCTTTCTTT
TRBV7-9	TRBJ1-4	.	CASSHYDSNEKLFF	TGTGCCAGCAGCCACTATGACAGCAATGAAAAACTGTTTTTT
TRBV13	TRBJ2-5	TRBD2	CASTSFRGGETQYF	TGTGCCAGCACCTCCTTCCGGGGGGGAGAGACCCAGTACTTC
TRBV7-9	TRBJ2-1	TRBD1	CASSSRTGASPYNEQFF	TGTGCCAGCAGCTCTCGGACAGGGGCCTCCCCTTACAATGAGCAGTTCTTC
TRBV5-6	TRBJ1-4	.	CASSLVRANEKLFF	TGTGCCAGCAGCTTGGTCCGAGCTAATGAAAAACTGTTTTTT
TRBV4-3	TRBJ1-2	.	CASSQDLGANYGYTF	TGCGCCAGCAGCCAAGACTTGGGGGCTAACTATGGCTACACCTTC
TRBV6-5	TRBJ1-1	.	CASSYGINTEAFF	TGTGCCAGCAGTTACGGTATTAACACTGAAGCTTTCTTT
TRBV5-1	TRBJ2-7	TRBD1	CASYRDRDYEQYF	TGCGCCAGTTACCGGGACAGAGACTACGAGCAGTACTTC
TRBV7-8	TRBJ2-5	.	CASSLAAGVHQETQYF	TGTGCCAGCAGCTTAGCTGCCGGGGTCCACCAAGAGACCCAGTACTTC
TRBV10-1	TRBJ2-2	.	CASSERGSGELFF	TGCGCCAGCAGTGAACGGGGCTCCGGGGAGCTGTTTTTT
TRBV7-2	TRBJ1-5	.	CASSLVWTASNQPQHF	TGTGCCAGCAGCTTAGTATGGACAGCTAGCAATCAGCCCCAGCATTTT
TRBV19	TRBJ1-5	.	CATGDRLPSNQPQHF	TGTGCCACCGGAGACAGGTTGCCTAGCAATCAGCCCCAGCATTTT
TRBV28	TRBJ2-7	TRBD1	CASSLWDRDEQYF	TGTGCCAGCAGCCTCTGGGACAGGGACGAGCAGTACTTC
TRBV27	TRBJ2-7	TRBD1	CASSQGTVPLPSSYEQYF	TGTGCCAGCAGCCAAGGGACAGTACCCCTACCATCCTCCTACGAGCAGTACTTC
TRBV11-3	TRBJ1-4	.	CASSYRQGLSEKLFF	TGTGCCAGCAGCTACAGGCAGGGGCTAAGTGAAAAACTGTTTTTT
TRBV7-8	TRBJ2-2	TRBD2	CASSPIAGDTGELFF	TGTGCCAGCAGCCCCATAGCGGGGGACACCGGGGAGCTGTTTTTT
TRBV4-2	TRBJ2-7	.	CASSQDMALSYEQYF	TGTGCCAGCAGCCAAGATATGGCACTCTCCTACGAGCAGTACTTC
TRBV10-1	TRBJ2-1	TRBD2	CASSGTSRYNEQFF	TGCGCCAGCAGTGGGACTAGTAGGTACAATGAGCAGTTCTTC